This T cell receptor (beta chain) derives from a study of T cells in Graves' hyperthyroidism and ophthalmopathy. Study information: At the time of initial diagnosis and before any treatment, peripheral blood was collected.

Germline lookup yields CDR1 MNHEY and CDR2 SVGAGI. Trimming took off 3 bases at V and 7 bases at J, with 12 bases between the two ends. The CDR3 spans 13 residues. General study points: From stable hyperthyroidism, ophthalmopathy was set apart by a 13 V-J model.

Uncontrolled infection, other autoimmune disease, pregnancy or lactation disqualified patients from enrolment. Source material for PBMCs was more than 7.5 ml fresh peripheral blood. This clonotype showed up many times. No antigen is known for it. What was amplified from RNA transcripts were TCR beta CDR3 regions. The HTBI set primed first-round TCR CDR3 RT-PCR. TCRdb reprocessed the multiplex PCR reads with MiXCR, giving one entry per CDR3 protein. The sample consists of 400,000 to 600,000 distinct CDR3 sequences, under 25% of them appearing once. This chain joins TRBV6-5 and TRBJ1-2; D is ambiguous. The TCR sequence derives from a man aged 18 to 30 with Graves' hyperthyroidism. Material: blood. The CDR3 bases are TGTGCCAGCAGTTATGGCCCGGACGGTGGCTACACCTTC. Its translation: CASSYGPDGGYTF.